This TCR beta chain was recorded in a study of vaccination effects on CD4 cells after COVID-19. TCRdb's table, derived via immunoSEQ multiplex PCR, lists solely in-frame clones and lacks some. The table shows under 30,000 clones, with approximately 65% occurring only once. Following culture for approximately ten days, CD4+ T cells were isolated. Germline loops: CDR1 MNHEY, CDR2 SVGAGI. This CDR3 contains 14 residues. The V and J ends lost 2 bases and 7 bases respectively, with 9 bases between them. As for this clone: The antigen is unknown.

General study results and limits: Only a few convalescent patients and no early post-infection timepoints featured in the study.

The sample in question was CD4+ T cells from PBMCs cultured without peptide, obtained before COVID-19 vaccination. The sequence was obtained from a human donor who received a COVID-19 vaccine. V usage is TRBV6-5 and J usage is TRBJ1-6; D unclear. The CDR3 DNA follows: TGTGCCAGCAGTTACCGGGTAGGAAATTCACCCCTCCACTTT. Its translation: CASSYRVGNSPLHF.